This entry lists 25 T cell receptor beta chains sequenced from one sample in a study of T-cell reconstitution after alpha-beta-depleted transplantation in children. It was with unique molecular identifiers that the TCRbeta library was prepared. TCRdb ran MiXCR on the PCR reads and lists one entry per CDR3 protein. The sample holds around 110,000 distinct CDR3 sequences, about 9.4% seen once. The specimen comprised PBMCs, sampled before TCRalphabeta/CD19-depleted stem cell transplant. Receptor source: a boy aged 2 to 10 with acute lymphoblastic leukemia, due to receive a stem cell transplant.

This clonotype was found a few times. This chain connects TRBV3-1 to TRBJ1-2, with unresolved D. Germline V gene lookup returns CDR1 LGHDT and CDR2 YNNKEL (reference sequence). CDR3 length: 13 amino acids. Trimming shortened V by 7 bases and J by 7 bases, and 16 bases separated the two germline ends. CDR3 bases: TGTGCCAGCACCGGTCTGGGGATTTTTGGCTACACCTTC. It is translated as CASTGLGIFGYTF.

This sequence joins TRBV4-2 and TRBJ2-1, with 12 nucleotides matching TRBD2. V shed 1 base, J shed 3 bases, and the junction held 7 bases outside the gene matches. CDR3 length: 18 residues. The germline V gene encodes CDR1 LGHNA and CDR2 YNFKEQ. CDR3 DNA sequence: TGTGCCAGCAGCCAAGGTGCTAGCGGGAGGGTGAACTACAATGAGCAGTTCTTC. Its protein is CASSQGASGRVNYNEQFF.

This clonotype was picked up many times. This chain uses TRBV5-1 with TRBJ2-3; no firm D call. V shed 0 bases and J shed 4 bases, with 9 bases lying between them. Per the germline V gene, CDR1 is SGHRS and CDR2 is YFSETQ. This CDR3 region has 14 residues. As DNA, the CDR3 is TGCGCCAGCAGCTTGGAGGCACCGCCAGATACGCAGTATTTT. The encoded protein is CASSLEAPPDTQYF.

Regarding this clonotype: With a much larger clone just one base away, this may be a read error. Because it lacks the conserved phenylalanine or tryptophan at the end, this CDR3 is likely a read error. The CDR3 loop is CASSSKGAEAFY. The CDR3 region has the DNA TGTGCCAGCAGCTCTAAAGGGGCTGAAGCTTTCTAT. V and J are TRBV5-5 and TRBJ1-1, with D perhaps TRBD1 (5 bases). This CDR3 is 12 amino acids long. V was trimmed by 3 bases and J by 6 bases, leaving 9 bases between them. Per germline, CDR1 SGHKS and CDR2 YYEKEE (reference sequence).

Worth noting for this clonotype: A clone one base away is much larger, so this may be a read error. The chain uses TRBV6-5 and TRBJ1-5, with D possibly matching TRBD1 (6 bases). This CDR3 comprises 15 residues. Germline V gene sequence: CDR1 MNHEY, CDR2 SVGAGI. The DNA for the CDR3 is TGTGCCAGCAGACTCGAACAGGGAGGCAATCAGCCCCAGAATTTT. Translation: CASRLEQGGNQPQNF.

This clonotype was seen ten or more times. The chain recombines TRBV29-1 with TRBJ2-3; the match to TRBD1 covers 9 bases. The CDR3 runs 14 residues. The germline V gene encodes CDR1 SQVTM and CDR2 ANQGSEA. This chain's CDR3 is CSAGTGLITDTQYF. The CDR3 DNA follows: TGCAGTGCAGGGACAGGGCTCATCACAGATACGCAGTATTTT.

The sample holds many counts of this clonotype. The chain uses TRBV11-2 and TRBJ2-5; D gene uncertain. The CDR3 is made up of 15 amino acids. Between the trimmed V and J ends, which lost 5 bases and 5 bases, there was a span of 18 bases. Looked up from germline, CDR1 is SGHAT and CDR2 is FQNNGV. The CDR3 bases are TGTGCCAGCAGCACTCGGCACATGGAAGGGGAGACCCAGTACTTC. Amino acid sequence: CASSTRHMEGETQYF.

This clonotype turned up a few times. The rearrangement joins TRBV7-6 to TRBJ2-2, with D possibly matching TRBD1 (6 bases). The CDR3 is 12 amino acids. Germline loops: CDR1 SGHVS, CDR2 FNYEAQ. Trimming stripped 1 base from V and 15 bases from J, with 12 bases between. CDR3 sequence reads: CASSLDRARVFF. CDR3 DNA sequence: TGTGCCAGCAGCTTAGACAGGGCCCGGGTGTTTTTT.

The chain uses TRBV12-3 or TRBV12-4 and TRBJ2-1; 9 bases fit TRBD2. With V trimmed by 3 bases and J by 6 bases, 6 bases remained unmatched. This CDR3 has 15 residues. CDR3 DNA: TGTGCCAGCAGTTTTTTGGTAGCGGGAGTCAATGAGCAGTTCTTC. Translating gives CASSFLVAGVNEQFF.

This clonotype was seen at least ten times. The J gene is TRBJ2-7, the V gene TRBV5-1; 9 nucleotides align to TRBD2. Trimming cost V 0 bases and J 7 bases; bases outside gene matches: 14. The germline V gene has CDR1 SGHRS and CDR2 YFSETQ. The CDR3 sequence is 17 residues long. This chain's CDR3 is CASSLAQASGATLEQYF. CDR3 sequence (DNA): TGCGCCAGCAGCTTGGCCCAGGCTAGCGGGGCGACCTTGGAGCAGTACTTC.

This clonotype was seen at least ten times. This chain connects TRBV12-3 or TRBV12-4 to TRBJ1-1; a possible D gene is TRBD1 (5 bases). There are 16 residues in the CDR3. The V and J ends lost 6 bases and 3 bases respectively, with 20 bases between them. CDR3 in DNA: TGTGCCAGCAGGCCAACAGGTGGCCGGGGGGACACTGAAGCTTTCTTT. It encodes CASRPTGGRGDTEAFF.

This clonotype was observed many times. J is TRBJ2-2 and V is TRBV6-1, with 12 positions matching TRBD1. In germline, CDR1 is MNHNS, CDR2 SASEGT. V lost 5 bases, J lost 8 bases, and 6 bases stayed unmatched. The CDR3 spans 15 residues. CDR3 bases: TGTGCCAGCAGTCATAGGGACAGGGGGCAGGGGGAGCTGTTTTTT. Amino acid sequence: CASSHRDRGQGELFF.

The chain has TRBV4-2 and TRBJ2-5; D call uncertain. CDR3 length: 13 residues. Germline V gives CDR1 LGHNA, CDR2 YNFKEQ. V gave up 8 bases and J gave up 7 bases, with 17 bases separating them. CDR3 amino acids: CASGPRLFPTQYF. The CDR3 DNA reads as TGTGCCAGCGGCCCTCGGCTCTTCCCGACCCAGTACTTC.

This clonotype was detected only a few times. V is TRBV7-9 and J is TRBJ1-1; D unclear. Trimming took 5 bases from V and 10 from J, leaving 14 bases between them. Germline CDR1 is SEHNR and CDR2 is FQNEAQ (reference sequence). The CDR3 has 12 residues. CDR3 in DNA: TGTGCCAGCAGCCTTTCATCCGGTGTAGCTTTCTTT. The encoded protein is CASSLSSGVAFF.

The rearrangement uses TRBV20-1 and TRBJ1-1, with D tentatively TRBD1 (5 bases). The germline V and J ends were trimmed by 5 bases and 6 bases, with 28 bases remaining between them. Germline CDR1 is DFQATT and CDR2 is SNEGSKA (reference sequence). The CDR3 sequence is 17 residues long. The CDR3 DNA reads TGCAGTGCTTTAGACCGGGAGCAACCAAGTCGGGACTCTGAAGCTTTCTTT. This encodes CSALDREQPSRDSEAFF.

This clonotype was seen a handful of times. The gene calls are TRBV4-1 and TRBJ2-1, with D possibly being TRBD1 or TRBD2 (5 bases each). The germline V gene has CDR1 MGHRA and CDR2 YSYEKL. V dropped 0 bases and J dropped 5 bases, with 17 bases sitting between them. This CDR3 is 17 amino acids long. The CDR3 DNA reads TGCGCCAGCAGCCAAGACAAGCGGTCCCTAGGGGACAATGAGCAGTTCTTC. This encodes CASSQDKRSLGDNEQFF.

Only a few counts were recorded for this clonotype. The gene calls are TRBV5-1 and TRBJ2-1, with TRBD2 matching over 13 bases. Trimming took 3 bases from V and 7 from J; bases not matched to a gene: 10. Looked up from germline, CDR1 is SGHRS and CDR2 is YFSETQ. CDR3 length equals 17 residues. The CDR3 loop reads CASSSLTSGRNTNEQFF. CDR3 in DNA: TGCGCCAGCAGCTCCTTGACTAGCGGGAGGAATACTAATGAGCAGTTCTTC.

The table lists this clonotype with many counts. The genes are TRBV5-1 and TRBJ1-1; a possible D gene is TRBD1 (5 bases). The CDR3 has 15 residues. CDR1 SGHRS and CDR2 YFSETQ come from the germline V gene. V lost 4 bases, J lost 1 base, and 14 bases lay in between. The CDR3, as DNA: TGCGCCAGCAGCGTAGCGGGACTCACGAACACTGAAGCTTTCTTT. Translating it yields CASSVAGLTNTEAFF.

The rearrangement uses TRBV11-2 and TRBJ2-1; D is unresolved. Trimming stripped 1 base from V and 7 bases from J, with 14 bases between. This CDR3 spans 15 amino acids. Germline V gene sequence: CDR1 SGHAT, CDR2 FQNNGV. CDR3 DNA: TGTGCCAGCAGCTTAGTGGGCTCGAGCCAGAATGAGCAGTTCTTC. As protein: CASSLVGSSQNEQFF.

This clonotype was recorded a few times. The chain carries TRBV20-1 and TRBJ2-5; D possibly corresponds to TRBD1 (6 bases). Germline V CDR1 and CDR2: DFQATT, SNEGSKA (reference sequence). Trimming cost V 0 bases and J 2 bases, with 13 bases left between them. The CDR3 extends over 15 amino acids. CDR3 in amino acids: CSARDGTSIQETQYF. CDR3 nucleotides: TGCAGTGCTAGAGACGGGACAAGCATACAAGAGACCCAGTACTTC.

Only a few counts were recorded for this clonotype. This sequence joins TRBV20-1 and TRBJ2-4, with 10 bases aligning to TRBD2. Germline V lookup: CDR1 DFQATT, CDR2 SNEGSKA (reference sequence). The V and J ends lost 0 bases and 8 bases, in that order; junction bases with no gene match: 13. The CDR3 has 17 amino acids. CDR3 residues: CSARDRLAGDPGYIQYF. DNA of the CDR3: TGCAGTGCTAGAGATCGCCTAGCGGGAGACCCCGGATACATTCAGTACTTC.

The genes are TRBV2 and TRBJ1-1; D gene unclear. V lost 7 bases and J 3 bases, leaving 15 bases between the germline ends. Germline V gene lookup returns CDR1 SNHLY and CDR2 FYNNEI. The CDR3 is 14 amino acids. The CDR3 region is CASTPYGGDTEAFF. For the CDR3, the DNA is TGTGCCAGCACGCCATACGGTGGGGACACTGAAGCTTTCTTT.

This clonotype has just a few counts. The chain carries TRBV10-2 and TRBJ1-1; no firm D call. Germline V CDR1 and CDR2: WSHSY, SAAADI. Deletions cut 3 bases from V and 7 bases from J, with 12 bases between. This CDR3 spans 13 amino acids. CDR3 nucleotides: TGCGCCAGCAGTGACACTAGTTTAGGTGAAGCTTTCTTT. Encoded protein: CASSDTSLGEAFF.

The gene calls are TRBV18 and TRBJ2-3; 10 positions match TRBD2. In germline, CDR1 is KGHSH, CDR2 LQKENI. With 1 base clipped from V and 3 bases from J, the junction kept 1 base outside the gene matches. The CDR3 spans 15 residues. The CDR3 bases are TGTGCCAGCTCACCACGGACTAGCGGAACAGATACGCAGTATTTT. Protein: CASSPRTSGTDTQYF. The complete variable domain, with remaining parts taken from reference TRBV18 and TRBJ2-3, reads NAGVMQNPRHLVRRRGQEARLRCSPMKGHSHVYWYRQLPEEGLKFMVYLQKENIIDESGMPKERFSAEFPKEGPSILRIQQVVRGDSAAYFCASSPRTSGTDTQYFGPGTRLTVL.

This clonotype was found many times. This rearrangement joins TRBV20-1 to TRBJ2-3; 14 nucleotides agree with TRBD2. This CDR3 region has 15 residues. Germline assignment: CDR1 DFQATT and CDR2 SNEGSKA (reference sequence). Trimming took 6 bases from V and 5 from J; bases not matched to a gene: 7. The CDR3, as DNA: TGCAGTGCGCGGCCGGGACTAGCGGGAGAAGATACGCAGTATTTT. As protein: CSARPGLAGEDTQYF.